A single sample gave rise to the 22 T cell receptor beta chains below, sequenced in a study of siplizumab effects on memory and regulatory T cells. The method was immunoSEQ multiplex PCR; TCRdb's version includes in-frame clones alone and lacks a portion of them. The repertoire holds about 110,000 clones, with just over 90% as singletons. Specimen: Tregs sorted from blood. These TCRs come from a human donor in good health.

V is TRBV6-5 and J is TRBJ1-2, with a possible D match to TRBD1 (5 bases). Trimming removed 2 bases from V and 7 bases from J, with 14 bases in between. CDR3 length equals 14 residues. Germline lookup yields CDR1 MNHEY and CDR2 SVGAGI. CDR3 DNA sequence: TGTGCCAGCAGTTACCGACTAGGGACCGCTGGCTACACCTTC. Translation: CASSYRLGTAGYTF.

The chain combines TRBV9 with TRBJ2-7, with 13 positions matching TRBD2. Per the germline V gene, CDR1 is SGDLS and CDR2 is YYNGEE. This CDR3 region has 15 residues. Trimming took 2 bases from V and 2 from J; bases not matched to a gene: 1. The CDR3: CASSVGLAGAYEQYF. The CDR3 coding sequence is TGTGCCAGCAGCGTCGGACTAGCGGGGGCCTACGAGCAGTACTTC.

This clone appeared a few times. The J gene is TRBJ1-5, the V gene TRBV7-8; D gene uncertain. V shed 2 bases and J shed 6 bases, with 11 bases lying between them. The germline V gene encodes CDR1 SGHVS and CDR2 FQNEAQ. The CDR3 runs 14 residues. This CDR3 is CASSLRDKGQPQHF. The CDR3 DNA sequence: TGTGCCAGCAGCTTACGAGATAAGGGTCAGCCCCAGCATTTT.

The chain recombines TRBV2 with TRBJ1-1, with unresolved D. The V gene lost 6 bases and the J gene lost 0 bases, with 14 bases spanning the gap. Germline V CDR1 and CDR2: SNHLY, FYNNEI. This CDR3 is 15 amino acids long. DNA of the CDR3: TGTGCCAGCAGGTTACGGCAGCAGTTGAACACTGAAGCTTTCTTT. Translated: CASRLRQQLNTEAFF.

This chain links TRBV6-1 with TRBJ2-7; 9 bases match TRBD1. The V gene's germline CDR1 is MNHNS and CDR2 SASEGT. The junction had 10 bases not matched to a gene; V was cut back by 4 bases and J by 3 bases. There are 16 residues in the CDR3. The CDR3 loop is CASSVIFGTGIYEQYF. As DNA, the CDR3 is TGTGCCAGCAGTGTAATATTCGGGACAGGGATCTACGAGCAGTACTTC.

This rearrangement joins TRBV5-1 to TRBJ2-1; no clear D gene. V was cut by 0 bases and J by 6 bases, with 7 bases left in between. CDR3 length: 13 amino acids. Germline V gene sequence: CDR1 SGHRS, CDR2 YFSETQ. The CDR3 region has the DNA TGCGCCAGCAGCTTGGGTGCACTCAATGAGCAGTTCTTC. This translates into CASSLGALNEQFF. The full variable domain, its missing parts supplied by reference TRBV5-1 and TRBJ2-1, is KAGVTQTPRYLIKTRGQQVTLSCSPISGHRSVSWYQQTPGQGLQFLFEYFSETQRNKGNFPGRFSGRQFSNSRSEMNVSTLELGDSALYLCASSLGALNEQFFGPGTRLTVL.

CDR3 DNA sequence: TGTGCCAGCAGGGGACCACAAGAGACCCAGTACTTC. This sequence encodes CASRGPQETQYF. This chain connects TRBV6-6 to TRBJ2-5; D tentatively fits TRBD1 or TRBD2 (5 bases each). The V end was cut by 6 bases, the J end by 2 bases, with 7 bases between. There are 12 residues in the CDR3. Germline values: CDR1 MNHNY, CDR2 SVGAGI (reference sequence).

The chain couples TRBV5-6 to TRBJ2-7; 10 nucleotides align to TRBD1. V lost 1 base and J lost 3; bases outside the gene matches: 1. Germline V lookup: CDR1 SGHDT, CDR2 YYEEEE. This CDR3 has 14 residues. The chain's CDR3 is CASSLRDRGYEQYF. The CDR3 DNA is TGTGCCAGCAGCTTGAGGGACAGGGGCTACGAGCAGTACTTC.

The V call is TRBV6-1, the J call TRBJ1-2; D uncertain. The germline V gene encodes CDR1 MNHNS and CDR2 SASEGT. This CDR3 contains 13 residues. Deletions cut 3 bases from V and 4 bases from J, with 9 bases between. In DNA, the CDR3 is TGTGCCAGCAGTGAGGGTGGGAGCTATGGCTACACCTTC. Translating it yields CASSEGGSYGYTF.

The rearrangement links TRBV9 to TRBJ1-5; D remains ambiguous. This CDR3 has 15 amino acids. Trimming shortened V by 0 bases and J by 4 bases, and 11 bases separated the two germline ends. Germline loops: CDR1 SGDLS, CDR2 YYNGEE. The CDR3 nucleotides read TGTGCCAGCAGCGTAGGTTATGGGTGGAATCAGCCCCAGCATTTT. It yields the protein CASSVGYGWNQPQHF.

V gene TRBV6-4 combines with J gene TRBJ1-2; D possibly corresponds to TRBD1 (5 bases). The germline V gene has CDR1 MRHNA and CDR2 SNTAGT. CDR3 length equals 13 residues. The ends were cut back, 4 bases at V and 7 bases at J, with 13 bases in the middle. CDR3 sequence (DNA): TGTGCCAGCAGTGCGGGACTGGATTTTGGCTACACCTTC. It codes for CASSAGLDFGYTF.

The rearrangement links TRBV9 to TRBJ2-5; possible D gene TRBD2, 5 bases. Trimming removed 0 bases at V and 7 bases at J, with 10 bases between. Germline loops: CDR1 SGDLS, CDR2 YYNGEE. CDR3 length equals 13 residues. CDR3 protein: CASSVDSEGTQYF. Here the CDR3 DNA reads TGTGCCAGCAGCGTAGATAGCGAGGGGACCCAGTACTTC.

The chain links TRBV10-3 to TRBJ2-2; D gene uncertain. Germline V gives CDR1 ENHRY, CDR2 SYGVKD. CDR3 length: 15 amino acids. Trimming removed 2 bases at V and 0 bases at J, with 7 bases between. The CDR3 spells CAISENRANTGELFF. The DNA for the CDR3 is TGTGCCATCAGTGAGAACAGAGCGAACACCGGGGAGCTGTTTTTT.

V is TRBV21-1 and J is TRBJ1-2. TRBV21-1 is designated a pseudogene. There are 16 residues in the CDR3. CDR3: CASSSLRARLNYGYTF. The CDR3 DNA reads TGTGCCAGCAGCTCCCTGCGGGCCAGGCTTAACTATGGCTACACCTTC.

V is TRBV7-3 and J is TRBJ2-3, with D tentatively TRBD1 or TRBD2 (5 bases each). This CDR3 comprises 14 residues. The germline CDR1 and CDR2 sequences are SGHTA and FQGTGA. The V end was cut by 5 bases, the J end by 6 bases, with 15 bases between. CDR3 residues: CASSIGGRVDTQYF. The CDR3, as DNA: TGTGCCAGCAGCATTGGGGGACGGGTCGATACGCAGTATTTT.

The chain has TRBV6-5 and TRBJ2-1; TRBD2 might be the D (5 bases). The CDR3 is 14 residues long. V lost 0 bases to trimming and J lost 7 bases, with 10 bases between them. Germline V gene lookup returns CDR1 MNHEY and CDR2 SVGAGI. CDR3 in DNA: TGTGCCAGCAGTTACTCTCGGACTCATAATGAGCAGTTCTTC. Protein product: CASSYSRTHNEQFF.

This CDR3 reads CASSVDRGRDTQYF. In DNA, the CDR3 is TGTGCCAGCAGCGTAGATCGGGGAAGAGATACGCAGTATTTT. This chain uses TRBV9 with TRBJ2-3; a weak D match, TRBD2 (5 bases). V was pared by 0 bases and J by 5 bases, with 10 bases between. This CDR3 spans 14 amino acids. Germline CDR1 is SGDLS and CDR2 is YYNGEE. Variable domain in full (rest from reference TRBV9 and TRBJ2-3): DSGVTQTPKHLITATGQRVTLRCSPRSGDLSVYWYQQSLDQGLQFLIQYYNGEERAKGNILERFSAQQFPDLHSELNLSSLELGDSALYFCASSVDRGRDTQYFGPGTRLTVL.

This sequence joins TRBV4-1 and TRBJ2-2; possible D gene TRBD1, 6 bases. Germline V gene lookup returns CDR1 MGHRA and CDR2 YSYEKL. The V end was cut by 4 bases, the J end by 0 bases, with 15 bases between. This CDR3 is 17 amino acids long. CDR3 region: CASSPWGRGSNTGELFF. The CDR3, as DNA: TGCGCCAGCAGCCCTTGGGGCAGGGGCTCGAACACCGGGGAGCTGTTTTTT.

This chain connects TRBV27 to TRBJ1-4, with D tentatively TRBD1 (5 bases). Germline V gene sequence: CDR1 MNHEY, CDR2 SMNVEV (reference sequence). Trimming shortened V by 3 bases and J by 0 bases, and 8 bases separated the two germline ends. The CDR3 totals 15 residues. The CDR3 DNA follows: TGTGCCAGCAGTTTTGCGACAGCAACTAATGAAAAACTGTTTTTT. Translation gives CASSFATATNEKLFF.

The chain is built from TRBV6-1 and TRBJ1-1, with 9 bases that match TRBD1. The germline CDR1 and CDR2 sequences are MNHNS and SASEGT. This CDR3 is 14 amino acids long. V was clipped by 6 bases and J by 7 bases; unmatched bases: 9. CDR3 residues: CASRLGQGGDEAFF. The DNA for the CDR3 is TGTGCCAGCAGACTGGGACAGGGTGGTGATGAAGCTTTCTTT.

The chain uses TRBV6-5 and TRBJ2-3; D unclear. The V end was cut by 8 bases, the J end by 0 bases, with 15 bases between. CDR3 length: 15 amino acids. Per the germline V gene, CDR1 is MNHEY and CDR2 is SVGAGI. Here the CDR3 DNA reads TGTGCCAGCGCGAGGCGCAGAACTAGCACAGATACGCAGTATTTT. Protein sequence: CASARRRTSTDTQYF.

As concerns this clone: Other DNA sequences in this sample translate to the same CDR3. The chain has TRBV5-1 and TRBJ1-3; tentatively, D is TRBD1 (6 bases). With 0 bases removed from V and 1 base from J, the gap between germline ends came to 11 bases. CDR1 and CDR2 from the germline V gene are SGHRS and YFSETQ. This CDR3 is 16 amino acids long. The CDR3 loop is CASSLAGGASGNTIYF. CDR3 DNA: TGCGCCAGCAGCTTGGCTGGGGGGGCGTCTGGAAACACCATATATTTT.